What follows describes a single T cell receptor (beta chain). Antigen unknown. The sample belongs to a study of response to subunit inactivated influenza vaccine. With 5 bases clipped from V and 0 bases from J, the junction kept 8 bases outside the gene matches. The CDR3 contains 18 residues. The germline V gene encodes CDR1 SGHAT and CDR2 FQNNGV. The study's findings and limits: Authors suggested seasonal influenza vaccinations each recruit few new T cells.

TCRdb reprocessed the RT-PCR reads via MiXCR and lists one record per CDR3 protein. The sample lists 300,000 to 350,000 distinct CDR3 sequences, roughly 22% seen once, with approximately 10% in the top ten. This sequence joins TRBV11-2 and TRBJ2-2, with 11 bases fitting TRBD2. The sequence derives from a man between 50 and 75 years old who received an inactivated influenza vaccine. Source: PBMCs from blood, taken roughly 20 months after vaccination. CDR3 coding DNA: TGTGCCAGCAGCCCCAAACTAGCGGGGGCAGCGAACACCGGGGAGCTGTTTTTT. Translating gives CASSPKLAGAANTGELFF.